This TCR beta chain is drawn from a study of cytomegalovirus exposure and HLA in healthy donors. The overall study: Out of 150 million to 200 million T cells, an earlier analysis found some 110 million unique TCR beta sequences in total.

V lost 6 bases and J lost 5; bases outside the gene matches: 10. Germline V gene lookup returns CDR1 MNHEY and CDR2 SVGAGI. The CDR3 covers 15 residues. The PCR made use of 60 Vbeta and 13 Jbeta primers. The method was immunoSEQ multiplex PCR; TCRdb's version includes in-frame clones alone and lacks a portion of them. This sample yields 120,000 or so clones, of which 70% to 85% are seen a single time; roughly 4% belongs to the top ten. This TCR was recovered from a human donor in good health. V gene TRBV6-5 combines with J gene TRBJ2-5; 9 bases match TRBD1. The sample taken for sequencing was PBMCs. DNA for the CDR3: TGTGCCAGCAGGATACAGGGGGCGAAGTGGGAGACCCAGTACTTC. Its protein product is CASRIQGAKWETQYF.